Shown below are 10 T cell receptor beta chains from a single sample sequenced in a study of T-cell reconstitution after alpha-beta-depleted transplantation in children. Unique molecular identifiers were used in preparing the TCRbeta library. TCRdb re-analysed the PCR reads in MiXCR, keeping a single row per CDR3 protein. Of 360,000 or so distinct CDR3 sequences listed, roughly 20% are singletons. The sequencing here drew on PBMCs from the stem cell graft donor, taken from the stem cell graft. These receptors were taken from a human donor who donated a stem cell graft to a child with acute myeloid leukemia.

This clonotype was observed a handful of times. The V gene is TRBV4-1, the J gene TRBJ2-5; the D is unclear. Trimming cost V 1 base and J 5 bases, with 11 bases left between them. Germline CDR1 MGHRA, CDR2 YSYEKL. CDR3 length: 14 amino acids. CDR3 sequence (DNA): TGCGCCAGCAGCCAAGCGGGCGTTTTGGAGACCCAGTACTTC. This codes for CASSQAGVLETQYF.

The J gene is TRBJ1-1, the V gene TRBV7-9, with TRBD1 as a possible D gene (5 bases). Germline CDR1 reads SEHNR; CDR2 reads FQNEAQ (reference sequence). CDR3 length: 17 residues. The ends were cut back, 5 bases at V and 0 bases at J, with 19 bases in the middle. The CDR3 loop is CASSEGTGLWMNTEAFF. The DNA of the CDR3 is TGTGCCAGCAGCGAGGGCACAGGATTGTGGATGAACACTGAAGCTTTCTTT.

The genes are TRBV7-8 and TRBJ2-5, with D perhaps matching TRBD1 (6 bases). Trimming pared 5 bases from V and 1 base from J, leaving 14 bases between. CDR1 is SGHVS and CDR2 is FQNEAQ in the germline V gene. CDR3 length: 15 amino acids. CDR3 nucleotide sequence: TGTGCCAGCAGCAAGTTGAACAGGGTCCAAGAGACCCAGTACTTC. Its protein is CASSKLNRVQETQYF.

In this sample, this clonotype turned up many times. CDR3 amino acids: CASSSAGDEQFF. CDR3 bases: TGTGCCAGCAGTTCAGCGGGAGACGAGCAGTTCTTC. V is TRBV27 and J is TRBJ2-1; 8 nucleotides align to TRBD2. The germline CDR1 and CDR2 sequences are MNHEY and SMNVEV (reference sequence). J lost 10 bases, V lost 4 bases, and 3 bases had no gene match. This CDR3 is 12 amino acids long.

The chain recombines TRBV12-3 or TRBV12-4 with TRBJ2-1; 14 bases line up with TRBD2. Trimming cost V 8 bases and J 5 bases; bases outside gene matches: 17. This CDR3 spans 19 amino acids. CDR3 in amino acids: CASWRGGGGGLAGDNEQFF. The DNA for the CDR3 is TGTGCCAGCTGGCGCGGTGGGGGTGGGGGACTAGCGGGAGACAATGAGCAGTTCTTC.

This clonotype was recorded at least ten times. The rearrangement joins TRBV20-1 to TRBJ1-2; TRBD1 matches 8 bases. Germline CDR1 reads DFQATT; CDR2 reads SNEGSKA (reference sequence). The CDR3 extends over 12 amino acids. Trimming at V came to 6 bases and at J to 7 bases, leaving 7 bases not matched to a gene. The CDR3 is CSARGLDSGYTF. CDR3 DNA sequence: TGCAGTGCCAGGGGGCTGGATTCTGGCTACACCTTC.

The CDR3 DNA follows: TGCGCCAGCAGCTTGACGGGACTAGCCTACGAGCAGTACTTC. Residues: CASSLTGLAYEQYF. The chain recombines TRBV5-1 with TRBJ2-7; TRBD2 matches at 8 bases. J gave up 2 bases and V 1 base, and 2 bases lay outside the gene matches. There are 14 residues in the CDR3. CDR1 and CDR2 from the germline V gene are SGHRS and YFSETQ.

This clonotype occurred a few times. CDR3 bases: TGTGCCAGCAGCCGTCGACAGGGTAGAGAGACCCAGTACTTC. Translated, it gives CASSRRQGRETQYF. The chain recombines TRBV11-2 with TRBJ2-5, with TRBD1 matching over 7 bases. The ends lost 5 bases at V and 4 bases at J; junction bases unmatched: 7. This CDR3 has 14 amino acids. The germline CDR1 and CDR2 sequences are SGHAT and FQNNGV.

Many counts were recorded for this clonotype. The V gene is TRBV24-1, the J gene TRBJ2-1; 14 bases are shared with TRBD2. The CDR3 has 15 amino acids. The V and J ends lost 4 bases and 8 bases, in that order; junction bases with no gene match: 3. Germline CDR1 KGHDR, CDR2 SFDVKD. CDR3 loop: CATSDPGLAGDEQFF. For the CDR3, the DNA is TGTGCCACCAGTGACCCGGGACTAGCGGGAGATGAGCAGTTCTTC.

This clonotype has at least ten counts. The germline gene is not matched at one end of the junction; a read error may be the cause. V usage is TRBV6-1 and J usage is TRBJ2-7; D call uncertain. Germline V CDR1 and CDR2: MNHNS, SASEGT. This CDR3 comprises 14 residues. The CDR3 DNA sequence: TGTGCCAGCAGTGATATATCGGAGTGGAGTAGCCCGAGGTTC. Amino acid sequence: CASSDISEWSSPRF.